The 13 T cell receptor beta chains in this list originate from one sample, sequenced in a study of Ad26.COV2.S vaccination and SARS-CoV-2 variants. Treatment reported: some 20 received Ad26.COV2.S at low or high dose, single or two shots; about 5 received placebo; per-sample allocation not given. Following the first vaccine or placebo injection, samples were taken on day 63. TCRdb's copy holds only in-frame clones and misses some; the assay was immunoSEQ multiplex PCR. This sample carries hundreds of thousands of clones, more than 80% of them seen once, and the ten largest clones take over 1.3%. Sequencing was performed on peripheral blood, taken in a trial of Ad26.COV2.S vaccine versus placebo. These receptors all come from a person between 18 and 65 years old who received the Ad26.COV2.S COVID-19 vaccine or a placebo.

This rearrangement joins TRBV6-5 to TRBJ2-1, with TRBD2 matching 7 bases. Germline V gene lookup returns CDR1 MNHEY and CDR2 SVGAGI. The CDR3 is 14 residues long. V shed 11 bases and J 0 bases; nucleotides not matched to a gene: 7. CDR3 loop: CASSGAHSYNEQFF. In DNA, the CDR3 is TGTGCCTCGAGCGGGGCCCACTCCTACAATGAGCAGTTCTTC.

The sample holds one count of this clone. The CDR3 is CASSFGNTEAFF. The DNA of the CDR3 is TGTGCCAGCAGCTTTGGGAACACTGAAGCTTTCTTT. The V call is TRBV5-6, the J call TRBJ1-1; D uncertain. Germline-derived CDR1 and CDR2 are SGHDT and YYEEEE. V lost 2 bases, J lost 1 base, and 3 bases lay in between. This CDR3 spans 12 amino acids.

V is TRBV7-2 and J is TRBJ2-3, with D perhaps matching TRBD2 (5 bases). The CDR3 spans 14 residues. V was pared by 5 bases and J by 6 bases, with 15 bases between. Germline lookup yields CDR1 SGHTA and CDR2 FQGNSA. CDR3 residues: CASSPRPGGDTQYF. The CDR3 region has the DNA TGTGCCAGCAGCCCCCGCCCGGGCGGGGATACGCAGTATTTT.

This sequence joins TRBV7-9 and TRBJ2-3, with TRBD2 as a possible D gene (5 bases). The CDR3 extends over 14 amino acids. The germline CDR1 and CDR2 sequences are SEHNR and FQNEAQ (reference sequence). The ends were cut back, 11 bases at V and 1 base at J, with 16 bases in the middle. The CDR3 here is CARGPGGGTDTQYF. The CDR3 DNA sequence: TGTGCCCGAGGCCCCGGAGGTGGCACAGATACGCAGTATTTT.

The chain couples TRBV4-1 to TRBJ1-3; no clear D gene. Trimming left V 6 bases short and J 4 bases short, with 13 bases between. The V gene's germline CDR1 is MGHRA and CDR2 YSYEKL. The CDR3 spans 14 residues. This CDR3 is CASSTAAHGNTIYF. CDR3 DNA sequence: TGCGCCAGCAGTACAGCGGCCCACGGAAACACCATATATTTT.

CDR3 amino acids: CASSQVGQNPYEQYF. CDR3 coding DNA: TGTGCCAGCAGCCAGGTAGGGCAGAACCCATACGAGCAGTACTTC. This chain joins TRBV7-2 and TRBJ2-7; D gene ambiguous. The V and J ends lost 5 bases and 4 bases respectively, with 18 bases between them. CDR1 and CDR2 (germline): SGHTA, FQGNSA. The CDR3 is 15 residues long.

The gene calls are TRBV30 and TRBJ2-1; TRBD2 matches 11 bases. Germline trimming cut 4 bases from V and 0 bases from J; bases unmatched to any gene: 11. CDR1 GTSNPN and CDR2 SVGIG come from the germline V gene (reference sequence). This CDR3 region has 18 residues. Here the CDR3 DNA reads TGTGCCTGGACCGGGGGACTAGCGGCCGTTAGCTCCTACAATGAGCAGTTCTTC. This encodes CAWTGGLAAVSSYNEQFF.

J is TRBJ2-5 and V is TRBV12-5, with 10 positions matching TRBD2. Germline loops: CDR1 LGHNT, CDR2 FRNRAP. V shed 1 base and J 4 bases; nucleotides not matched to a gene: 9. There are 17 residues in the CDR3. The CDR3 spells CASGLGASGGAGETQYF. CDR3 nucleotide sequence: TGTGCTAGTGGTTTGGGGGCTAGCGGGGGAGCGGGAGAGACCCAGTACTTC.

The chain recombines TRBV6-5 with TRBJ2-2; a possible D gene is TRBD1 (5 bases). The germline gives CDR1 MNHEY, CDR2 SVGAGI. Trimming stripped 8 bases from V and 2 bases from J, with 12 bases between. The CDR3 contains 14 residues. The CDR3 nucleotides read TGTGCCAGCCTAGGACACACCAACACCGGGGAGCTGTTTTTT. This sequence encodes CASLGHTNTGELFF.

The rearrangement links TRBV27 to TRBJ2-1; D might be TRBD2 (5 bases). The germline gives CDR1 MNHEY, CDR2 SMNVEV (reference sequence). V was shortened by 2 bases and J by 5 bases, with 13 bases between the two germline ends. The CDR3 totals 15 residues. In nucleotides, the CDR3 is TGTGCCAGCAGTTTAACCGGGGAGAGTCACAATGAGCAGTTCTTC. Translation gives CASSLTGESHNEQFF.

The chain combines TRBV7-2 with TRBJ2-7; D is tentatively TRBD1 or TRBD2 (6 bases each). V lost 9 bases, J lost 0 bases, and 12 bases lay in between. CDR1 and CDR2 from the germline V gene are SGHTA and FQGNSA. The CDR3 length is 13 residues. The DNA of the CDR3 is TGTGCCAGTTCGGGGGCAGACTCCTACGAGCAGTACTTC. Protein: CASSGADSYEQYF.

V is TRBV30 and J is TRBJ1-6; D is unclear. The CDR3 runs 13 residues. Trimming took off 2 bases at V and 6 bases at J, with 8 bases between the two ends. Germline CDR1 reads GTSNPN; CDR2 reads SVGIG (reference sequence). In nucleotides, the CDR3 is TGTGCCTGGAGTCAAATCCGTAATTCACCCCTCCACTTT. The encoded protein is CAWSQIRNSPLHF. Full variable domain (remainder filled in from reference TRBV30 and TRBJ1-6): SQTIHQWPATLVQPVGSPLSLECTVEGTSNPNLYWYRQAAGRGLQLLFYSVGIGQISSEVPQNLSASRPQDRQFILSSKKLLLSDSGFYLCAWSQIRNSPLHFGNGTRLTVT.

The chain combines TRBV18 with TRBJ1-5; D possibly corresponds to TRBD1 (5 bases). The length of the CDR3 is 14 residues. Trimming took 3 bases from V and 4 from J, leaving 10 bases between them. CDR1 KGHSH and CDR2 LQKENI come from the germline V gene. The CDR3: CASSPRDGNQPQHF. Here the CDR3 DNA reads TGTGCCAGCTCACCCCGGGACGGTAATCAGCCCCAGCATTTT.